These 32 T cell receptor beta chains were all obtained from the same sample, sequenced in a study of identical twins. One entry per CDR3 protein, called by TCRdb with MiXCR from the 5' RACE reads. The data contain 200,000 to 300,000 distinct CDR3 sequences, 6.5% to 9% of them singletons. The sample also formed part of further work on yellow fever vaccine responses in identical twins.

Sequences were obtained from CD8+ T cells sorted from blood. Source of these receptors: a woman aged 18-30 years in good health.

This chain uses TRBV7-8 with TRBJ2-7, with 15 positions matching TRBD2. Germline trimming cut 5 bases from V and 4 bases from J; bases unmatched to any gene: 12. The CDR3 consists of 18 residues. Germline-derived CDR1 and CDR2 are SGHVS and FQNEAQ. The CDR3 sequence is CASSPPGLAGGGSYEQYF. The CDR3 nucleotides are TGTGCCAGCAGCCCCCCGGGACTAGCGGGAGGAGGGTCATACGAGCAGTACTTC.

This clonotype was detected only once. The genes are TRBV4-2 and TRBJ1-2, with D possibly matching TRBD1 (5 bases). In germline, CDR1 is LGHNA, CDR2 YNFKEQ. V gave up 0 bases and J gave up 4 bases, with 18 bases separating them. This CDR3 has 17 amino acids. The CDR3 loop reads CASSQEELASGGYGYTF. The CDR3 nucleotides are TGTGCCAGCAGCCAAGAAGAATTGGCGAGCGGGGGCTATGGCTACACCTTC.

This clonotype was seen ten or more times. The chain has TRBV7-9 and TRBJ2-1, with 9 bases matching TRBD1. Germline CDR1 and CDR2: SEHNR and FQNEAQ (reference sequence). The CDR3 runs to 13 residues. With 3 bases clipped from V and 6 bases from J, the junction kept 0 bases outside the gene matches. The CDR3 loop reads CASSLGQGNEQFF. CDR3 DNA sequence: TGTGCCAGCAGCTTGGGACAGGGCAATGAGCAGTTCTTC. Full variable domain (missing parts from reference TRBV7-9 and TRBJ2-1): DTGVSQNPRHKITKRGQNVTFRCDPISEHNRLYWYRQTLGQGPEFLTYFQNEAQLEKSRLLSDRFSAERPKGSFSTLEIQRTEQGDSAMYLCASSLGQGNEQFFGPGTRLTVL.

This clonotype occurred many times. This chain joins TRBV4-2 and TRBJ1-5; D is unclear. The germline V gene encodes CDR1 LGHNA and CDR2 YNFKEQ. This CDR3 contains 13 residues. V was clipped by 3 bases and J by 2 bases, with 5 bases between them. CDR3 in DNA: TGTGCCAGCAGCCATTACGGCAATCAGCCCCAGCATTTT. Its translation: CASSHYGNQPQHF.

The chain carries TRBV6-5 and TRBJ1-2, with TRBD1 as a possible D gene (6 bases). Trimming removed 0 bases from V and 7 bases from J, with 12 bases in between. This CDR3 is 14 amino acids long. The germline V gene has CDR1 MNHEY and CDR2 SVGAGI. This CDR3 reads CASSYSGTLVGYTF. DNA for the CDR3: TGTGCCAGCAGTTACTCCGGGACACTGGTTGGCTACACCTTC.

J is TRBJ1-2 and V is TRBV5-1, with D possibly matching TRBD1 (5 bases). V was cut by 3 bases and J by 1 base, with 13 bases left in between. From germline, CDR1 is SGHRS and CDR2 YFSETQ. The CDR3 contains 15 residues. CDR3 loop: CASSSEGKINYGYTF. The CDR3 DNA is TGCGCCAGCAGCTCAGAGGGGAAAATTAACTATGGCTACACCTTC.

Turning to this clonotype: A much larger clonotype is one base distant, so this may be a read error. The rearrangement uses TRBV28 and TRBJ2-2; 12 nucleotides align to TRBD2. V gave up 7 bases and J gave up 7 bases; unmatched junction bases: 10. The CDR3 sequence is 16 residues long. CDR1 MDHEN and CDR2 SYDVKM come from the germline V gene. The CDR3 region is CASIPSTSGRIGELFF. For the CDR3, the DNA is TGTGCCAGCATTCCATCGACTAGCGGGAGAATCGGGGAGCTGTTTTTT.

The table lists this clonotype with a few counts. The CDR3: CASSELGLDEQFF. The DNA for the CDR3 is TGTGCCAGCAGTGAGTTGGGGTTAGATGAGCAGTTCTTC. The V and J genes are TRBV6-1 and TRBJ2-1, with unresolved D. The CDR3 has 13 amino acids. The V end was cut by 3 bases, the J end by 8 bases, with 11 bases between. The germline CDR1 and CDR2 sequences are MNHNS and SASEGT.

This clonotype was seen many times. The chain carries TRBV12-3 or TRBV12-4 and TRBJ2-7; D is unclear. The CDR3 consists of 13 residues. The V and J ends lost 5 bases and 11 bases respectively, with 19 bases between them. DNA of the CDR3: TGTGCCAGCAGTCCGGGCCCCTCCCTGATGAAGTACTTC. Its translation: CASSPGPSLMKYF.

Written as DNA, the CDR3 is TGTGCCAGCAGCCTAGGGGCGGGCGCCTATGAGCAGTTCTTC. Translating it yields CASSLGAGAYEQFF. The chain is built from TRBV16 and TRBJ2-1; D may correspond to TRBD1 or TRBD2 (5 bases each). The CDR3 is made up of 14 amino acids. Germline CDR1 reads KGHSY; CDR2 reads FQNENV. Trimming stripped 4 bases from V and 8 bases from J, with 15 bases between.

This clonotype was recorded a few times. The J gene is TRBJ2-5, the V gene TRBV4-1, with D maybe TRBD1 (5 bases). CDR1 is MGHRA, CDR2 YSYEKL, per germline. The CDR3 spans 15 residues. Trimming left V 3 bases short and J 2 bases short, with 13 bases between. CDR3: CASSHTRASQETQYF. The CDR3 coding sequence is TGCGCCAGCAGCCATACCAGGGCCTCTCAAGAGACCCAGTACTTC.

The chain couples TRBV24-1 to TRBJ1-1; D might be TRBD1 (6 bases). Germline lookup yields CDR1 KGHDR and CDR2 SFDVKD. The CDR3 is made up of 13 amino acids. The V end was cut by 3 bases, the J end by 12 bases, with 16 bases between. The CDR3 DNA follows: TGTGCCACCAGTGATCCTGGGGGGCGCGGGACTTTCTTT. This gives the protein CATSDPGGRGTFF.

This clonotype came up many times. The V call is TRBV27, the J call TRBJ2-5, with 7 bases that match TRBD2. CDR1 is MNHEY, CDR2 SMNVEV, per germline (reference sequence). This CDR3 region has 15 residues. V shed 5 bases and J 4 bases; nucleotides not matched to a gene: 10. Here the CDR3 reads CASSPGTTAGETQYF. CDR3 DNA sequence: TGTGCCAGCAGTCCGGGGACTACCGCCGGAGAGACCCAGTACTTC.

This clonotype came up a few times. The chain employs TRBV10-1 and TRBJ1-2; no firm D call. CDR3 length: 12 residues. Trimming removed 3 bases from V and 3 bases from J, with 5 bases in between. Germline V CDR1 and CDR2: WNHNN, SYGVQD (reference sequence). The DNA for the CDR3 is TGCGCCAGCAGTGACCGCGACTATGGCTACACCTTC. This encodes CASSDRDYGYTF.

The V and J genes are TRBV27 and TRBJ1-1, with TRBD1 as a possible D gene (6 bases). CDR1 is MNHEY, CDR2 SMNVEV, per germline (reference sequence). This CDR3 is built from 17 residues. Between the trimmed V and J ends, which lost 6 bases and 5 bases, there was a span of 25 bases. The DNA of the CDR3 is TGTGCCAGCAGCCCCCGGGGGGGGGCGCGTATGGGGACTGAAGCTTTCTTT. Translated: CASSPRGGARMGTEAFF.

This clonotype was seen a handful of times. The V and J genes are TRBV7-8 and TRBJ2-5; 7 bases are shared with TRBD1. CDR3 length equals 15 residues. After removal of 5 bases from V and 2 bases from J, the junction contained 8 bases not matched to a gene. Germline V CDR1 and CDR2: SGHVS, FQNEAQ. The CDR3 spells CASSPETGKQETQYF. The CDR3 nucleotides are TGTGCCAGCAGCCCCGAGACAGGGAAACAAGAGACCCAGTACTTC.

The rearrangement joins TRBV19 to TRBJ2-1; 9 nucleotides agree with TRBD2. The CDR3 covers 17 residues. V was pared by 0 bases and J by 1 base, with 4 bases of the junction left unmatched. Germline V gene sequence: CDR1 LNHDA, CDR2 SQIVND (reference sequence). The CDR3 reads CASSIDSGGPSYNEQFF. CDR3 bases: TGTGCCAGTAGTATAGATAGCGGGGGACCATCCTACAATGAGCAGTTCTTC.

This chain uses TRBV6-1 with TRBJ2-7; 7 nucleotides line up with TRBD2. The CDR3 runs to 15 residues. CDR1 is MNHNS, CDR2 SASEGT, per germline. Losses at the gene ends were 3 bases for V and 4 bases for J; bases not matched to a gene: 9. CDR3 region: CASSEVAGNFYEQYF. The CDR3 bases are TGTGCCAGCAGTGAGGTAGCGGGCAACTTTTACGAGCAGTACTTC.

This clonotype has ten or more counts. The chain links TRBV15 to TRBJ1-3, with D perhaps TRBD1 (5 bases). This CDR3 has 15 amino acids. V lost 9 bases, J lost 0 bases, and 15 bases lay in between. Germline CDR1 is LNHNV and CDR2 is YYDKDF (reference sequence). CDR3 protein: CATGEGSRSGNTIYF. The CDR3 DNA sequence: TGTGCCACGGGGGAGGGGTCCCGCTCTGGAAACACCATATATTTT.

V is TRBV29-1 and J is TRBJ1-1; D is undetermined. Germline CDR1 SQVTM, CDR2 ANQGSEA. The V gene lost 4 bases and the J gene lost 2 bases, with 2 bases spanning the gap. This CDR3 comprises 10 residues. CDR3 residues: CSVGNTEAFF. CDR3 nucleotide sequence: TGCAGCGTTGGAAACACTGAAGCTTTCTTT.

In this sample, this clonotype turned up a few times. The genes are TRBV7-8 and TRBJ1-3; no firm D call. The CDR3 spans 14 residues. Germline values: CDR1 SGHVS, CDR2 FQNEAQ. Between the trimmed V and J ends, which lost 1 base and 2 bases, there was a span of 6 bases. CDR3 DNA sequence: TGTGCCAGCAGCTTAGAACTGGCTGGAAACACCATATATTTT. It specifies CASSLELAGNTIYF.

This clonotype was seen many times. V gene TRBV2 combines with J gene TRBJ1-1; no clear D. This CDR3 spans 14 amino acids. Trimming cost V 0 bases and J 1 base, with 6 bases left between them. Germline-derived CDR1 and CDR2 are SNHLY and FYNNEI. CDR3 residues: CASSEAPGNTEAFF. The DNA of the CDR3 is TGTGCCAGCAGTGAAGCACCTGGGAACACTGAAGCTTTCTTT.

This clonotype was seen a handful of times. The chain joins TRBV6-5 to TRBJ1-6; D is possibly TRBD1 (5 bases). The CDR3 contains 15 residues. V lost 1 base and J 10 bases, leaving 14 bases between the germline ends. Germline V gene lookup returns CDR1 MNHEY and CDR2 SVGAGI. CDR3 residues: CASSYFEGMGSPLHF. The CDR3 DNA reads TGTGCCAGCAGTTACTTTGAGGGGATGGGCTCACCCCTCCACTTT.

The chain recombines TRBV28 with TRBJ2-1; 10 positions match TRBD1. Trimming at V came to 4 bases and at J to 8 bases, leaving 11 bases not matched to a gene. Germline loops: CDR1 MDHEN, CDR2 SYDVKM. The CDR3 contains 16 residues. CDR3 bases: TGTGCCAGCAGTTCCCCCCGGACAGGGGGTTTGGATGAGCAGTTCTTC. It codes for CASSSPRTGGLDEQFF. Supplemented by reference TRBV28 and TRBJ2-1, the full variable domain reads DVKVTQSSRYLVKRTGEKVFLECVQDMDHENMFWYRQDPGLGLRLIYFSYDVKMKEKGDIPEGYSVSREKKERFSLILESASTNQTSMYLCASSSPRTGGLDEQFFGPGTRLTVL.

This clonotype was detected a few times. J is TRBJ2-7 and V is TRBV20-1, with 9 nucleotides matching TRBD1. The V gene's germline CDR1 is DFQATT and CDR2 SNEGSKA (reference sequence). The CDR3 is 15 residues long. V trimming: 0 bases; J trimming: 5 bases; junction bases outside the gene matches: 8. The CDR3 spells CSAREGGTGKDEQYF. In DNA, the CDR3 is TGCAGTGCTAGAGAGGGGGGGACAGGGAAGGACGAGCAGTACTTC.

This clonotype was detected a few times. CDR3 nucleotides: TGTGCCAGCAGTCGGGGGACTAGCGGATCCTACGAGCAGTACTTC. Translating gives CASSRGTSGSYEQYF. This chain joins TRBV9 and TRBJ2-7; 11 nucleotides align to TRBD2. The CDR3 runs to 15 residues. Looked up from germline, CDR1 is SGDLS and CDR2 is YYNGEE. With 5 bases clipped from V and 1 base from J, the junction kept 5 bases outside the gene matches.

The chain combines TRBV2 with TRBJ1-2; 7 nucleotides align to TRBD1. The CDR3 runs 14 residues. V trimming: 3 bases; J trimming: 3 bases; junction bases outside the gene matches: 4. Germline CDR1 and CDR2: SNHLY and FYNNEI. CDR3 nucleotides: TGTGCCAGCAGTGATACCGGGACAGACTATGGCTACACCTTC. It specifies CASSDTGTDYGYTF.

This clonotype has a handful of counts. The V gene is TRBV2, the J gene TRBJ2-5, with TRBD1 as a possible D gene (6 bases). CDR3 length: 16 residues. Deletions cut 5 bases from V and 2 bases from J, with 18 bases between. Germline CDR1 and CDR2: SNHLY and FYNNEI. The CDR3 reads CASSTLDSQSQETQYF. The CDR3 DNA sequence: TGTGCCAGCAGTACCCTGGACAGTCAAAGTCAAGAGACCCAGTACTTC.

This clonotype was counted ten times or more. The V and J genes are TRBV29-1 and TRBJ2-1; D not certain. Germline-derived CDR1 and CDR2 are SQVTM and ANQGSEA. The CDR3 has 8 amino acids. The V end was cut by 4 bases, the J end by 10 bases, with 2 bases between. This chain's CDR3 is CSVGEQFF. The DNA of the CDR3 is TGCAGCGTTGGGGAGCAGTTCTTC.

This clonotype was counted at least ten times. This chain connects TRBV28 to TRBJ2-1; no clear D. The length of the CDR3 is 13 residues. The germline V gene encodes CDR1 MDHEN and CDR2 SYDVKM. Trimming pared 6 bases from V and 0 bases from J, leaving 6 bases between. The CDR3 DNA reads TGTGCCAGCAGAGGCAGCTCCTACAATGAGCAGTTCTTC. Its translation: CASRGSSYNEQFF.

This clonotype has more than one count but fewer than ten. The chain couples TRBV27 to TRBJ1-5; no firm D call. From germline, CDR1 is MNHEY and CDR2 SMNVEV (reference sequence). Trimming left V 3 bases short and J 4 bases short, with 7 bases between. This CDR3 comprises 13 residues. CDR3 in amino acids: CASSFAPNQPQHF. CDR3 nucleotides: TGTGCCAGCAGTTTTGCTCCGAATCAGCCCCAGCATTTT.

This clonotype was observed many times. The chain links TRBV4-1 to TRBJ1-1, with D hard to call. V was trimmed by 0 bases and J by 5 bases, leaving 7 bases between them. The CDR3 covers 13 residues. CDR1 MGHRA and CDR2 YSYEKL come from the germline V gene. CDR3 region: CASSQEPETEAFF. CDR3 bases: TGCGCCAGCAGCCAAGAACCCGAGACTGAAGCTTTCTTT.